This T cell receptor beta chain comes out of a study of regulatory T cells in long-lasting Graves disease. Germline V CDR1 and CDR2: SGHDT, YYEEEE. Trimming shortened V by 3 bases and J by 0 bases, and 13 bases separated the two germline ends. This CDR3 is built from 16 residues. Arm-PCR of CDR3 regions with iRepertoire HTBI primers generated TCR beta libraries. TCRdb reprocessed the multiplex PCR reads via MiXCR and lists one record per CDR3 protein. The table records fewer than 550,000 distinct CDR3 sequences, roughly 21% of them present only once. The time point is: persistent/refractory GD, antithyroid drugs over 5 years with positive TRAb. RNA from PBMCs was the source of the TCR library.

The chain combines TRBV5-6 with TRBJ1-5; D is perhaps TRBD1 (5 bases). This sample comprised peripheral blood mononuclear cells (PBMCs), obtained when the disease was refractory, from a patient treated with antithyroid drugs. This TCR was sampled from a female donor with Graves disease. For the CDR3, the DNA is TGTGCCAGCAGCTGGGGCGGACGTTATAGCAATCAGCCCCAGCATTTT. Protein product: CASSWGGRYSNQPQHF.